One and the same sample provided the 14 T cell receptor beta chains below, sequenced in a study of shared clonotypes between healthy human individuals. The protocol was immunoSEQ multiplex PCR, while the TCRdb copy is restricted to in-frame clones and leaves out a portion. This sample has around 450,000 clones; roughly 80% occur once, and the top ten carry less than 15%. Sample: PBMCs. The receptors originated from a woman in her 40s in good health. Some clones in this sample may be carry-over from other donors' samples.

The chain is built from TRBV28 and TRBJ1-2, with D uncertain. Germline CDR1 is MDHEN and CDR2 is SYDVKM. The CDR3 spans 13 residues. Trimming shortened V by 3 bases and J by 8 bases, and 13 bases separated the two germline ends. This CDR3 reads CASSLAQIRGYTF. DNA of the CDR3: TGTGCCAGCAGTTTGGCGCAGATCCGGGGCTACACCTTC.

This chain links TRBV5-4 with TRBJ2-7; 8 nucleotides agree with TRBD1. With V trimmed by 4 bases and J by 3 bases, 6 bases remained unmatched. Germline-derived CDR1 and CDR2 are SGHNT and YYREEE (reference sequence). The CDR3 covers 14 residues. The DNA for the CDR3 is TGTGCCAGCAGCACGGGACAGGACAACTACGAGCAGTACTTC. Translation: CASSTGQDNYEQYF.

This clone was detected once. The chain combines TRBV5-1 with TRBJ2-5, with D tentatively TRBD1 (6 bases). V was shortened by 1 base and J by 3 bases, with 10 bases between the two germline ends. This CDR3 is built from 14 residues. Germline V CDR1 and CDR2: SGHRS, YFSETQ. The CDR3 protein is CASSLTGNEETQYF. The CDR3 region has the DNA TGCGCCAGCAGCTTGACAGGGAACGAAGAGACCCAGTACTTC.

For the CDR3, the DNA is TGTGCCAGTACCAACCCCTTACGAGGGCTTTATCAGCCCCAGCATTTT. Translated: CASTNPLRGLYQPQHF. The rearrangement joins TRBV19 to TRBJ1-5; D remains ambiguous. Germline CDR1 LNHDA, CDR2 SQIVND (reference sequence). This CDR3 region has 16 residues. V was clipped by 7 bases and J by 5 bases, with 21 bases between them. The full variable domain, in which reference TRBV19 and TRBJ1-5 provide the parts outside the CDR3, is DGGITQSPKYLFRKEGQNVTLSCEQNLNHDAMYWYRQDPGQGLRLIYYSQIVNDFQKGDIAEGYSVSREKKESFPLTVTSAQKNPTAFYLCASTNPLRGLYQPQHFGDGTRLSIL.

The chain links TRBV5-1 to TRBJ2-1; 9 nucleotides line up with TRBD2. Germline V gene sequence: CDR1 SGHRS, CDR2 YFSETQ. The CDR3 has 14 amino acids. V shed 2 bases and J 8 bases; nucleotides not matched to a gene: 5. CDR3 coding DNA: TGCGCCAGCAGCTTCCGCGGGGGGGAGGATGAGCAGTTCTTC. It is translated as CASSFRGGEDEQFF.

The V gene is TRBV10-3, the J gene TRBJ1-1; D ambiguous. Trimming stripped 3 bases from V and 3 bases from J, with 8 bases between. CDR1 is ENHRY and CDR2 is SYGVKD in the germline V gene. The CDR3 has 13 residues. Written as DNA, the CDR3 is TGTGCCATCAGTGATGGGCTGTACACTGAAGCTTTCTTT. It translates to CAISDGLYTEAFF.

This clone has only a few counts. V usage is TRBV4-1 and J usage is TRBJ2-3; 14 nucleotides agree with TRBD2. This CDR3 region has 21 residues. Germline loops: CDR1 MGHRA, CDR2 YSYEKL. Losses at the gene ends were 4 bases for V and 3 bases for J; bases not matched to a gene: 18. The CDR3 loop is CASSPGPFYGTSGSTTDTQYF. CDR3 bases: TGCGCCAGCAGCCCCGGACCGTTTTACGGGACTAGCGGGAGTACGACAGATACGCAGTATTTT.

The V gene is TRBV7-2, the J gene TRBJ1-1; D is possibly TRBD1 (5 bases). CDR1 SGHTA and CDR2 FQGNSA come from the germline V gene. V was pared by 2 bases and J by 6 bases, with 10 bases between. The CDR3 consists of 13 residues. CDR3 in amino acids: CASSLRVGAEAFF. CDR3 in DNA: TGTGCCAGCAGCTTAAGGGTGGGGGCTGAAGCTTTCTTT.

The chain recombines TRBV6-1 with TRBJ1-5, with 7 bases matching TRBD1. The CDR3 loop spans 16 amino acids. CDR1 is MNHNS, CDR2 SASEGT, per germline. Unmatched junction bases numbered 9, after V lost 1 base and J lost 6 bases. CDR3 sequence reads: CASSEGDRVLFQPQHF. CDR3 bases: TGTGCCAGCAGTGAAGGTGACAGGGTCCTTTTTCAGCCCCAGCATTTT.

This clone was picked up a small number of times. It differs at one base from a far larger clone, so likely a read error. This sample includes further DNA sequences coding for the same CDR3. The chain combines TRBV15 with TRBJ1-1; D remains unclear. The germline CDR1 and CDR2 sequences are LNHNV and YYDKDF (reference sequence). The CDR3 totals 12 residues. Trimming left V 3 bases short and J 3 bases short, with 5 bases between. CDR3 amino acids: CATSRGYTEAFF. CDR3 nucleotide sequence: TGTGCCACCAGCAGGGGATACACTGAAGCTTTCTTT.

The rearrangement joins TRBV6-6 to TRBJ2-1, with 8 positions matching TRBD2. The CDR3 length is 13 residues. V shed 7 bases and J 8 bases; nucleotides not matched to a gene: 7. Germline loops: CDR1 MNHNY, CDR2 SVGAGI (reference sequence). Here the CDR3 reads CASTQREWDEQFF. As DNA, the CDR3 is TGTGCCAGCACCCAGCGGGAGTGGGATGAGCAGTTCTTC.

The J gene is TRBJ2-1, the V gene TRBV28; 7 positions agree with TRBD1. CDR1 and CDR2 (germline): MDHEN, SYDVKM. CDR3 length equals 15 residues. The ends lost 10 bases at V and 0 bases at J; junction bases unmatched: 9. CDR3 sequence (DNA): TGTGCCACTTGGGGGACAGCTGACTCCTACAATGAGCAGTTCTTC. This translates into CATWGTADSYNEQFF.

The chain combines TRBV19 with TRBJ1-2, with 7 bases aligning to TRBD1. The germline V gene has CDR1 LNHDA and CDR2 SQIVND (reference sequence). The CDR3 spans 16 residues. The ends lost 4 bases at V and 0 bases at J; junction bases unmatched: 8. CDR3 residues: CASSTGTAYTNYGYTF. The CDR3 bases are TGTGCCAGTAGTACTGGGACAGCATACACTAACTATGGCTACACCTTC.

Here the CDR3 reads CASIVQGGPQYF. Here the CDR3 DNA reads TGTGCCAGCATCGTACAGGGCGGTCCGCAGTATTTT. This chain links TRBV28 with TRBJ2-3; possibly TRBD1 for D (6 bases). The V end lost 7 bases, the J end lost 10 bases, and 15 bases lay between the germline ends. Germline CDR1 is MDHEN and CDR2 is SYDVKM. CDR3 length equals 12 residues.